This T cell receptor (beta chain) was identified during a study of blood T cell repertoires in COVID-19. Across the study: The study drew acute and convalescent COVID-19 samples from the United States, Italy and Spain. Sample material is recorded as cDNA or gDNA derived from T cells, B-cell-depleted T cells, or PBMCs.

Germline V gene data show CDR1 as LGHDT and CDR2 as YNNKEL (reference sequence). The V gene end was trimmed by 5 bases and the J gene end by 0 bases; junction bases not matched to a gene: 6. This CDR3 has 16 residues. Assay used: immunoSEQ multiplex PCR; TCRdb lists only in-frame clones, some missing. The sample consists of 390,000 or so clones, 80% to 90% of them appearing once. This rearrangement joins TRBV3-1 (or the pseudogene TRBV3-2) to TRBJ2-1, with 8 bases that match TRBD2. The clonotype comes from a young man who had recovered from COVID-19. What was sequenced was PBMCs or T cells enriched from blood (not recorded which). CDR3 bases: TGTGCCAGCAGCTCGTCGGCGGGGGGCTCCTACAATGAGCAGTTCTTC. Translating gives CASSSSAGGSYNEQFF.